Following are 24 T cell receptor beta chains from one sample sequenced in a study of T cell responses to AZD1222 COVID-19 vaccine. Method: immunoSEQ multiplex PCR; TCRdb's copy keeps in-frame clones and lacks some. The repertoire includes about 170,000 clones, 80% to 95% of them detected once, and 1.6% sits in the top ten. The sample consisted of peripheral blood, taken on day 0 of AZD1222 vaccination. These receptors were obtained from an adult in good health.

The genes are TRBV29-1 and TRBJ1-2; D unclear. V was trimmed by 5 bases and J by 2 bases, leaving 12 bases between them. Per germline, CDR1 SQVTM and CDR2 ANQGSEA. The CDR3 sequence is 13 residues long. CDR3 DNA sequence: TGCAGCGTTATTATGGGGTCCAACTATGGCTACACCTTC. This codes for CSVIMGSNYGYTF.

The chain carries TRBV18 and TRBJ1-5; D not certain. The CDR3 extends over 13 amino acids. From germline, CDR1 is KGHSH and CDR2 LQKENI. The V end lost 8 bases, the J end lost 7 bases, and 15 bases lay between the germline ends. DNA for the CDR3: TGTGCCAGCGCGTCGGGGTTAAGACAGCCCCAGCATTTT. Translating gives CASASGLRQPQHF. Looking up the rest from reference TRBV18 and TRBJ1-5 gives the full variable domain: NAGVMQNPRHLVRRRGQEARLRCSPMKGHSHVYWYRQLPEEGLKFMVYLQKENIIDESGMPKERFSAEFPKEGPSILRIQQVVRGDSAAYFCASASGLRQPQHFGDGTRLSIL.

The chain is built from TRBV3-1 (or the pseudogene TRBV3-2) and TRBJ1-3; D is ambiguous. The CDR3 extends over 15 amino acids. Deletions cut 4 bases from V and 0 bases from J, with 10 bases between. Germline lookup yields CDR1 LGHDT and CDR2 YNNKEL (reference sequence). The CDR3 spells CASSPELSSGNTIYF. The CDR3 DNA reads as TGTGCCAGCAGCCCTGAGTTGAGCTCTGGAAACACCATATATTTT.

This clone was counted a few times. The chain recombines TRBV7-2 with TRBJ1-5; 7 bases align to TRBD1. V shed 7 bases and J 2 bases; nucleotides not matched to a gene: 11. Per germline, CDR1 SGHTA and CDR2 FQGNSA. The CDR3 contains 16 residues. CDR3 sequence (DNA): TGTGCCAGCACCATAGTAGGGGGCACAGGCAATCAGCCCCAGCATTTT. This encodes CASTIVGGTGNQPQHF.

The rearrangement joins TRBV6-1 to TRBJ1-6; D uncertain. The CDR3 covers 15 residues. The V gene's germline CDR1 is MNHNS and CDR2 SASEGT. The ends were cut back, 1 base at V and 5 bases at J, with 9 bases in the middle. This CDR3 reads CASSEVGQHNSPLHF. The CDR3 nucleotides are TGTGCCAGCAGTGAAGTAGGCCAGCATAATTCACCCCTCCACTTT.

J is TRBJ1-1 and V is TRBV5-4, with D possibly TRBD1 on 5 matching bases. Trimming stripped 2 bases from V and 5 bases from J, with 16 bases between. CDR3 size: 15 residues. Germline CDR1 and CDR2: SGHNT and YYREEE (reference sequence). The CDR3 protein is CASSFPGRTNTEAFF. For the CDR3, the DNA is TGTGCCAGCAGCTTTCCGGGACGGACGAATACTGAAGCTTTCTTT.

This clone has a single count. The chain recombines TRBV30 with TRBJ2-4; 8 bases align to TRBD1. The V segment lost 2 bases and the J segment 5 bases; nucleotides outside the gene matches: 5. Germline V CDR1 and CDR2: GTSNPN, SVGIG (reference sequence). CDR3 size: 14 residues. CDR3 sequence reads: CAWSTQGAENIQYF. The DNA of the CDR3 is TGTGCCTGGAGTACCCAGGGGGCCGAAAACATTCAGTACTTC.

The chain carries TRBV10-2 and TRBJ2-7; 9 nucleotides align to TRBD1. CDR3 length equals 13 residues. Germline V gene sequence: CDR1 WSHSY, CDR2 SAAADI. Trimming cost V 7 bases and J 3 bases; bases outside gene matches: 4. The CDR3 here is CASTGTGLYEQYF. CDR3 nucleotide sequence: TGCGCCAGCACCGGGACAGGGCTCTACGAGCAGTACTTC.

For the CDR3, the DNA is TGTGCCAGCAGCTTAGGCTCGACAGGGGGGGACAATGAGCAGTTCTTC. This codes for CASSLGSTGGDNEQFF. This sequence joins TRBV7-2 and TRBJ2-1; 9 bases are a match to TRBD1. CDR1 is SGHTA, CDR2 FQGNSA, per germline. The CDR3 contains 16 residues. J lost 5 bases, V lost 1 base, and 6 bases had no gene match.

The chain joins TRBV3-1 (or the pseudogene TRBV3-2) to TRBJ1-2; TRBD1 matches at 8 bases. Germline-derived CDR1 and CDR2 are LGHDT and YNNKEL (reference sequence). The length of the CDR3 is 15 residues. V lost 1 base to trimming and J lost 9 bases; unmatched junction nucleotides: 10. The CDR3 bases are TGTGCCAGCAGCCAAGTTTCGACAGGGGCATGGAGCTACACCTTC. Protein: CASSQVSTGAWSYTF.

This clone was detected only a few times. This chain connects TRBV30 to TRBJ1-5; TRBD1 might be the D (6 bases). V lost 2 bases to trimming and J lost 2 bases, with 13 bases between them. The CDR3 has 15 amino acids. Germline-derived CDR1 and CDR2 are GTSNPN and SVGIG (reference sequence). In DNA, the CDR3 is TGTGCCTGGAGTCTCTCCCAGGGGCGCAATCAGCCCCAGCATTTT. Translation: CAWSLSQGRNQPQHF.

J is TRBJ2-6 and V is TRBV19, with D hard to call. The CDR3 contains 14 residues. V lost 7 bases and J lost 2, with 9 bases in between. Germline CDR1 LNHDA, CDR2 SQIVND (reference sequence). CDR3 nucleotides: TGTGCCAGTAAACAGCAGGCTGGGGCCAACGTCCTGACTTTC. It yields the protein CASKQQAGANVLTF.

This clone was detected only once. The chain uses TRBV7-9 and TRBJ1-1; no reliable D call. This CDR3 has 15 amino acids. V was cut by 5 bases and J by 4 bases, with 17 bases left in between. Germline CDR1 reads SEHNR; CDR2 reads FQNEAQ (reference sequence). The CDR3 DNA reads as TGTGCCAGCAGCCTCTCGGACTCCTACGGCACTGAAGCTTTCTTT. Protein: CASSLSDSYGTEAFF.

The genes are TRBV27 and TRBJ1-5; 8 bases line up with TRBD1. The length of the CDR3 is 15 residues. The junction had 5 bases not matched to a gene; V was cut back by 6 bases and J by 1 base. Germline V gives CDR1 MNHEY, CDR2 SMNVEV (reference sequence). CDR3 sequence reads: CASSQDRASNQPQHF. Written as DNA, the CDR3 is TGTGCCAGCAGCCAGGACAGGGCCAGCAATCAGCCCCAGCATTTT.

The CDR3 region is CASPRPPNQPQHF. The CDR3 DNA reads TGTGCCAGCCCCCGCCCCCCGAATCAGCCCCAGCATTTT. The J gene is TRBJ1-5, the V gene TRBV2; D gene uncertain. The length of the CDR3 is 13 residues. The V end was cut by 8 bases, the J end by 4 bases, with 12 bases between. Germline V gene data show CDR1 as SNHLY and CDR2 as FYNNEI.

The V gene is TRBV30, the J gene TRBJ2-3, with 10 bases aligning to TRBD2. Trimming at V came to 4 bases and at J to 2 bases, leaving 9 bases not matched to a gene. The length of the CDR3 is 16 residues. CDR1 is GTSNPN, CDR2 SVGIG, per germline (reference sequence). This CDR3 is CAWKRAGGPDTDTQYF. The CDR3 coding sequence is TGTGCCTGGAAGAGAGCGGGGGGGCCTGACACAGATACGCAGTATTTT.

The chain has TRBV5-1 and TRBJ2-2; tentative D call: TRBD1 (5 bases). Per germline, CDR1 SGHRS and CDR2 YFSETQ. CDR3 length: 15 amino acids. V lost 0 bases and J 7 bases, leaving 13 bases between the germline ends. The CDR3 DNA follows: TGCGCCAGCAGCTTGGATGGCAGGGAAGGCGGGGAGCTGTTTTTT. Translating it yields CASSLDGREGGELFF.

This chain links TRBV2 with TRBJ1-6; 8 bases are a match to TRBD1. The germline V gene encodes CDR1 SNHLY and CDR2 FYNNEI. V lost 7 bases to trimming and J lost 6 bases; unmatched junction nucleotides: 5. The CDR3 has 14 amino acids. CDR3 amino acids: CASIADRGNSPLHF. The CDR3 nucleotides read TGTGCCAGCATCGCCGACAGGGGTAATTCACCCCTCCACTTT.

The CDR3 nucleotides are TGCGCCAGCAGCCTCCGAGGGGGGCCTTCCTACGAGCAGTACTTC. This gives the protein CASSLRGGPSYEQYF. The chain has TRBV5-1 and TRBJ2-7; D might be TRBD1 or TRBD2, each matching 6 bases. In germline, CDR1 is SGHRS, CDR2 YFSETQ. V lost 4 bases and J 1 base, leaving 15 bases between the germline ends. The CDR3 extends over 15 amino acids.

The CDR3 DNA follows: TGTGCCAGCAGCCCCCGCGGGACAGCTTACAATGAGCAGTTCTTC. This encodes CASSPRGTAYNEQFF. This chain joins TRBV11-3 and TRBJ2-1; a possible D gene is TRBD1 (7 bases). V was cut by 5 bases and J by 4 bases, with 15 bases left in between. Germline values: CDR1 SGHNT, CDR2 YENEEA. The CDR3 spans 15 residues.

The J gene is TRBJ1-1, the V gene TRBV6-5; no reliable D call. Germline V gives CDR1 MNHEY, CDR2 SVGAGI. Trimming stripped 8 bases from V and 0 bases from J, with 10 bases between. The CDR3 is 13 amino acids. In DNA form, the CDR3 reads TGTGCCAGCCGTTCCGCCGTGAACACTGAAGCTTTCTTT. This sequence encodes CASRSAVNTEAFF.

The rearrangement uses TRBV18 and TRBJ1-2; 8 positions agree with TRBD1. The germline gives CDR1 KGHSH, CDR2 LQKENI. The CDR3 runs to 13 residues. V lost 6 bases to trimming and J lost 6 bases; unmatched junction nucleotides: 6. DNA of the CDR3: TGTGCCAGCTCCTTGGACAGGGAGGATGGCTACACCTTC. Its protein is CASSLDREDGYTF.

This clone has only a few counts. The genes are TRBV30 and TRBJ1-5; D uncertain. CDR3 length equals 13 residues. CDR1 and CDR2 (germline): GTSNPN, SVGIG (reference sequence). V was cut by 1 base and J by 5 bases, with 9 bases left in between. Here the CDR3 DNA reads TGTGCCTGGAGTGGCAGGAGATATCAGCCCCAGCATTTT. Residues: CAWSGRRYQPQHF.

The chain has TRBV10-1 and TRBJ2-3; 9 bases map to TRBD2. Unmatched junction bases numbered 7, after V lost 4 bases and J lost 2 bases. This CDR3 contains 16 residues. Germline lookup yields CDR1 WNHNN and CDR2 SYGVQD (reference sequence). For the CDR3, the DNA is TGCGCCAGCAGTGGGGGTAGCGGGGGACCCACAGATACGCAGTATTTT. Its protein product is CASSGGSGGPTDTQYF.